Sequencing of this T cell receptor (beta chain) was carried out in a study of T cell responses to AZD1222 COVID-19 vaccine. Pooled samples include second doses given at about 4 or 12 weeks. Germline lookup yields CDR1 MNHGY and CDR2 SAAAGT. This CDR3 has 18 residues. V was clipped by 2 bases and J by 8 bases, with 25 bases between them. In regard to this clone: Its specificity is not known.

General study results and limits: Nearly half of the spike-specific TCRs reportedly recognize variant regions that carry no mutations.

Sequencing was performed with immunoSEQ multiplex PCR; in TCRdb, only in-frame clones are kept and a portion is missing. The sample yields around 190,000 clones, 85% to 95% seen once. This TCR came from an adult who received the AZD1222 COVID-19 vaccine. Sequencing was performed on peripheral blood, taken 28 days after the second AZD1222 dose. The chain employs TRBV6-8 and TRBJ1-3; D is uncertain. CDR3 protein: CASSYLIRLGTRWHTIYF. The CDR3 DNA sequence: TGTGCCAGCAGTTACCTCATCCGTTTGGGCACGAGGTGGCACACCATATATTTT.